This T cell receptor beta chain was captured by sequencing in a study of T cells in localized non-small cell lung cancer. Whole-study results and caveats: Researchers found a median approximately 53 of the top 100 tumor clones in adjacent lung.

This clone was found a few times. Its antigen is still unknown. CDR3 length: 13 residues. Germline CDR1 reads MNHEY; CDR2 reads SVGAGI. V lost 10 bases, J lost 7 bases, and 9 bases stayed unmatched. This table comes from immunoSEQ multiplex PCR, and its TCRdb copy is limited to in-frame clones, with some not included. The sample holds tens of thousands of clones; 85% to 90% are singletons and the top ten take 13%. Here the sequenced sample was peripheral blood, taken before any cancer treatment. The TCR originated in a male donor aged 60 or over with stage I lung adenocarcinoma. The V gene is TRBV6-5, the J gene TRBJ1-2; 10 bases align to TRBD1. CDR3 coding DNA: TGTGCCACAACGTTCGGGGACAGGGGTGGCTACACCTTC. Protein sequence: CATTFGDRGGYTF.